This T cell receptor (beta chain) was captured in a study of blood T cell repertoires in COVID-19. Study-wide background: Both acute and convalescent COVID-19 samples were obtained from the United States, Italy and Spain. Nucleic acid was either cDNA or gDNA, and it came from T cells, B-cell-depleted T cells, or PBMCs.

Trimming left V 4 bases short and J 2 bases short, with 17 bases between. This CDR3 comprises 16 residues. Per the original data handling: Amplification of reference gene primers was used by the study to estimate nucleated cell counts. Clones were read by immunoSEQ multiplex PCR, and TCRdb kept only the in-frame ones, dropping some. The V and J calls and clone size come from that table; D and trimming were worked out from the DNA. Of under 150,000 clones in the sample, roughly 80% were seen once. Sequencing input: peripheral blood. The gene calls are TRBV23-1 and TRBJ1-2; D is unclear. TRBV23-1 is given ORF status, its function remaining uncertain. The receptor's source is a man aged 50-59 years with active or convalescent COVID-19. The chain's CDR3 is CASSRRQTKLNYGYTF. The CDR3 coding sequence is TGCGCCAGCAGTCGACGCCAGACTAAACTAAACTATGGCTACACCTTC.